What follows are 26 T cell receptor beta chains derived from one specimen sequenced in a study of shared clonotypes between healthy human individuals. This table comes from immunoSEQ multiplex PCR, and its TCRdb copy is limited to in-frame clones, with some not included. Of approximately 500,000 clones listed, roughly 80% are singletons. Sequencing was performed on PBMCs. The receptors were gathered from a woman between 35 and 50 years old in good health. Some clones in this sample may be carry-over from other donors' samples.

This chain links TRBV28 with TRBJ2-1, with 8 bases aligning to TRBD2. With V trimmed by 5 bases and J by 2 bases, 8 bases remained unmatched. Germline V gives CDR1 MDHEN, CDR2 SYDVKM. The length of the CDR3 is 16 residues. CDR3 loop: CASSPPERETYNEQFF. The CDR3 nucleotides are TGTGCCAGCAGTCCTCCCGAGCGGGAGACCTACAATGAGCAGTTCTTC.

V gene TRBV5-8 combines with J gene TRBJ2-7; the D gene is possibly TRBD2 (6 bases). V lost 5 bases and J lost 5, with 14 bases in between. The CDR3 consists of 13 residues. Germline CDR1 is SGHTS and CDR2 is YDEGEE. CDR3 residues: CASRARGIHEQYF. The CDR3 nucleotides read TGTGCCAGCAGAGCCCGGGGGATCCACGAGCAGTACTTC.

The chain employs TRBV7-6 and TRBJ1-3; D remains unclear. This CDR3 is 16 amino acids long. Between the trimmed V and J ends, which lost 1 base and 0 bases, there was a span of 10 bases. Germline assignment: CDR1 SGHVS and CDR2 FNYEAQ. The CDR3 sequence: CASSLGATVSGNTIYF. Here the CDR3 DNA reads TGTGCCAGCAGCTTAGGGGCTACAGTCTCTGGAAACACCATATATTTT.

CDR3 nucleotides: TGTGCCAGCAGTTTCTCCGGGACGGGAGAGACCCAGTACTTC. The encoded protein is CASSFSGTGETQYF. V usage is TRBV27 and J usage is TRBJ2-5, with D possibly called TRBD1 or TRBD2 (5 bases each). Per the germline V gene, CDR1 is MNHEY and CDR2 is SMNVEV (reference sequence). The V and J ends lost 3 bases and 4 bases respectively, with 12 bases between them. This CDR3 is 14 amino acids long.

The chain carries TRBV19 and TRBJ1-1; no clear D. Germline V gives CDR1 LNHDA, CDR2 SQIVND (reference sequence). The ends were cut back, 1 base at V and 1 base at J, with 4 bases in the middle. The CDR3 is made up of 13 amino acids. Written as DNA, the CDR3 is TGTGCCAGTAGTATAGGCAAGAACACTGAAGCTTTCTTT. It codes for CASSIGKNTEAFF.

CDR3 nucleotide sequence: TGTGCCACCAGCCCTACTAGCGGGAGGGCCTCCTACAATGAGCAGTTCTTC. Translation: CATSPTSGRASYNEQFF. The V and J genes are TRBV15 and TRBJ2-1; TRBD2 matches 13 bases. The CDR3 totals 17 residues. Per the germline V gene, CDR1 is LNHNV and CDR2 is YYDKDF (reference sequence). V dropped 5 bases and J dropped 0; count of bases not matched to a gene: 4. The full variable domain, with the rest looked up from reference TRBV15 and TRBJ2-1, is DAMVIQNPRYQVTQFGKPVTLSCSQTLNHNVMYWYQQKSSQAPKLLFHYYDKDFNNEADTPDNFQSRRPNTSFCFLDIRSPGLGDTAMYLCATSPTSGRASYNEQFFGPGTRLTVL.

A note on this clone: This same CDR3 is encoded by further DNA sequences in the sample. The chain links TRBV6-1 to TRBJ1-1; D gene uncertain. The CDR3 is 14 residues long. Trimming stripped 2 bases from V and 6 bases from J, with 13 bases between. CDR1 is MNHNS, CDR2 SASEGT, per germline. This CDR3 is CASSELFQAAEAFF. In nucleotides, the CDR3 is TGTGCCAGCAGTGAACTCTTTCAGGCGGCTGAAGCTTTCTTT.

The chain has TRBV4-3 and TRBJ2-7; D is tentatively TRBD1 or TRBD2 (6 bases each). V gave up 9 bases and J gave up 3 bases, with 30 bases separating them. The CDR3 contains 18 residues. The germline V gene has CDR1 LGHNA and CDR2 YSLEER. The CDR3 is CARGGPGHREIDNYEQYF. The CDR3 DNA follows: TGCGCCAGGGGGGGCCCCGGCCACAGAGAGATCGACAACTACGAGCAGTACTTC.

This clone has only one observation. The J gene is TRBJ1-4, the V gene TRBV28; 7 nucleotides agree with TRBD1. Germline CDR1 reads MDHEN; CDR2 reads SYDVKM. The CDR3 covers 15 residues. The V gene end was trimmed by 3 bases and the J gene end by 4 bases; junction bases not matched to a gene: 5. CDR3 region: CASSLRQGVNEKLFF. The CDR3 DNA sequence: TGTGCCAGCAGTTTGAGGCAGGGGGTTAATGAAAAACTGTTTTTT.

The chain joins TRBV29-1 to TRBJ2-3, with TRBD2 matching over 11 bases. The CDR3 is 14 residues long. Trimming took 7 bases from V and 7 from J; bases not matched to a gene: 10. CDR1 is SQVTM and CDR2 is ANQGSEA in the germline V gene. CDR3 bases: TGCAGCGGTGTCCTAGCGGGAGGCTCCCATACGCAGTATTTT. It translates to CSGVLAGGSHTQYF.

Of note for this clone: A junction boundary mismatches the germline segment, possibly from a read error. The V and J genes are TRBV5-1 and TRBJ1-4; 11 nucleotides align to TRBD1. Germline loops: CDR1 SGHRS, CDR2 YFSETQ. This CDR3 is built from 18 residues. CDR3 DNA sequence: TGCGCCAGCAGCTTGGTCCATGGACAGGGGGCCTTTCATGAAAGACTGTTTTTT. It translates to CASSLVHGQGAFHERLFF.

J is TRBJ2-3 and V is TRBV5-6; D is tentatively TRBD1 or TRBD2 (6 bases each). CDR1 SGHDT and CDR2 YYEEEE come from the germline V gene. The CDR3 has 16 amino acids. Trimming pared 4 bases from V and 0 bases from J, leaving 15 bases between. Written as DNA, the CDR3 is TGTGCCAGCAGCCTGGGGGGCGGAGGTAGCACAGATACGCAGTATTTT. Translated, it gives CASSLGGGGSTDTQYF.

The chain joins TRBV28 to TRBJ2-5, with 9 bases identical to TRBD2. Germline lookup yields CDR1 MDHEN and CDR2 SYDVKM. The CDR3 extends over 14 amino acids. The ends lost 6 bases at V and 5 bases at J; junction bases unmatched: 7. CDR3 sequence: CASSVAGVGETQYF. The CDR3 nucleotides are TGTGCCAGCAGCGTAGCGGGAGTTGGGGAGACCCAGTACTTC.

CDR3 sequence reads: CATSRVLGDEQYF. As DNA, the CDR3 is TGTGCCACCAGCAGAGTCTTGGGAGACGAGCAGTACTTC. V gene TRBV15 combines with J gene TRBJ2-7; D is possibly TRBD2 (5 bases). The CDR3 totals 13 residues. V was pared by 1 base and J by 5 bases, with 9 bases between. CDR1 and CDR2 from the germline V gene are LNHNV and YYDKDF (reference sequence).

This clone was detected a few times. This chain connects TRBV7-3 to TRBJ2-5; D remains ambiguous. Germline V CDR1 and CDR2: SGHTA, FQGTGA. The ends were cut back, 3 bases at V and 5 bases at J, with 4 bases in the middle. The CDR3 consists of 11 residues. The DNA of the CDR3 is TGTGCCAGCAGCTTCTTGGAGACCCAGTACTTC. As protein: CASSFLETQYF.

This chain's CDR3 is CASSLDGRGYEQYF. The CDR3 DNA reads TGTGCCAGCAGCTTGGACGGGAGGGGTTACGAGCAGTACTTC. The J gene is TRBJ2-5, the V gene TRBV5-4, with 8 bases aligning to TRBD2. The DNA end is more similar to TRBJ2-7, so the J call may be wrong. The CDR3 totals 14 residues. Germline V lookup: CDR1 SGHNT, CDR2 YYREEE (reference sequence).

The rearrangement joins TRBV7-6 to TRBJ2-7; 7 nucleotides match TRBD2. V was clipped by 2 bases and J by 4 bases; unmatched bases: 8. Germline V lookup: CDR1 SGHVS, CDR2 FNYEAQ. The CDR3 extends over 15 amino acids. The CDR3 loop is CASSLSPSGIYEQYF. In DNA form, the CDR3 reads TGTGCCAGCAGCTTAAGTCCTAGCGGAATATACGAGCAGTACTTC.

The V call is TRBV7-3, the J call TRBJ2-2; D remains unclear. V lost 7 bases and J lost 4, with 13 bases in between. The germline V gene encodes CDR1 SGHTA and CDR2 FQGTGA. There are 14 residues in the CDR3. CDR3: CASTPRSGTGELFF. The CDR3 coding sequence is TGTGCCAGCACCCCAAGGAGTGGCACCGGGGAGCTGTTTTTT.

CDR3 region: CASTSDRAGTF. CDR3 coding DNA: TGTGCCAGCACCTCCGACAGGGCGGGAACCTTC. The V call is TRBV28, the J call TRBJ1-2; 7 nucleotides line up with TRBD1. The CDR3 totals 11 residues. Unmatched junction bases numbered 10, after V lost 7 bases and J lost 14 bases. The germline V gene encodes CDR1 MDHEN and CDR2 SYDVKM.

This clone was recorded once. The V gene is TRBV5-1, the J gene TRBJ2-7; D is unclear. CDR3 length equals 15 residues. The germline CDR1 and CDR2 sequences are SGHRS and YFSETQ. V gave up 5 bases and J gave up 0 bases, with 15 bases separating them. The CDR3 region is CASRADATPSYEQYF. DNA for the CDR3: TGCGCCAGCAGAGCTGATGCTACTCCCTCCTACGAGCAGTACTTC. The full variable domain, in which reference TRBV5-1 and TRBJ2-7 provide the parts outside the CDR3, is KAGVTQTPRYLIKTRGQQVTLSCSPISGHRSVSWYQQTPGQGLQFLFEYFSETQRNKGNFPGRFSGRQFSNSRSEMNVSTLELGDSALYLCASRADATPSYEQYFGPGTRLTVT.

The V call is TRBV7-9, the J call TRBJ1-6, with D unclear. The ends were cut back, 5 bases at V and 6 bases at J, with 14 bases in the middle. The V gene's germline CDR1 is SEHNR and CDR2 FQNEAQ (reference sequence). The CDR3 extends over 15 amino acids. CDR3: CASSPELTRNSPLHF. CDR3 coding DNA: TGTGCCAGCAGCCCGGAACTCACTCGTAATTCACCCCTCCACTTT.

Ten or more counts support this clone. This chain joins TRBV4-2 and TRBJ2-7, with 8 nucleotides matching TRBD1. This CDR3 has 18 residues. In germline, CDR1 is LGHNA, CDR2 YNFKEQ. V lost 0 bases, J lost 4 bases, and 14 bases stayed unmatched. In DNA, the CDR3 is TGTGCCAGCAGCCAAGAGGTATTCGTTGGGACAGGAACTTACGAGCAGTACTTC. Residues: CASSQEVFVGTGTYEQYF.

The chain is built from TRBV5-6 and TRBJ2-7; either TRBD1 or TRBD2 may fit D (5 bases each). The CDR3 spans 15 residues. Germline V gene data show CDR1 as SGHDT and CDR2 as YYEEEE. V lost 0 bases to trimming and J lost 7 bases, with 17 bases between them. The CDR3 is CASSLGGGGEGEQYF. As DNA, the CDR3 is TGTGCCAGCAGCTTGGGAGGTGGGGGAGAGGGAGAGCAGTACTTC.

This chain uses TRBV6-1 with TRBJ1-4, with 7 nucleotides matching TRBD1. This CDR3 region has 15 residues. V dropped 6 bases and J dropped 3; count of bases not matched to a gene: 7. The germline V gene has CDR1 MNHNS and CDR2 SASEGT. CDR3 protein: CASRKRQGSNEKLFF. The CDR3 DNA reads TGTGCCAGCAGAAAACGACAGGGATCTAATGAAAAACTGTTTTTT.

The CDR3 loop reads CASSPVGRYGYTF. The CDR3 DNA reads TGTGCCAGCAGTCCGGTGGGGAGGTATGGCTACACCTTC. V and J are TRBV2 and TRBJ1-2; D not resolved. The CDR3 loop spans 13 amino acids. The V gene's germline CDR1 is SNHLY and CDR2 FYNNEI. Trimming took 5 bases from V and 5 from J, leaving 12 bases between them.

This clone occurred a few times. The chain links TRBV4-2 to TRBJ1-1; TRBD1 agrees at 7 bases. V trimming: 0 bases; J trimming: 10 bases; junction bases outside the gene matches: 8. The V gene's germline CDR1 is LGHNA and CDR2 YNFKEQ. The CDR3 is made up of 14 amino acids. CDR3 amino acids: CASSQDLRDSSAFF. The CDR3 region has the DNA TGTGCCAGCAGCCAAGATCTAAGGGACAGCTCAGCTTTCTTT.